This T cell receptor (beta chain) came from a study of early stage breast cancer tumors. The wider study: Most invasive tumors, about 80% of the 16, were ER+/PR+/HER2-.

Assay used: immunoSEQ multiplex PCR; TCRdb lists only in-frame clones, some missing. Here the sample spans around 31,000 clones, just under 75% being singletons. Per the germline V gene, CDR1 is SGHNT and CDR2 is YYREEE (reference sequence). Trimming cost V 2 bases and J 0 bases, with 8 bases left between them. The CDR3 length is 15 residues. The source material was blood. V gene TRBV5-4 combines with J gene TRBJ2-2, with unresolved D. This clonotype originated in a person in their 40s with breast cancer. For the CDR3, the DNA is TGTGCCAGCAGCTTAGGGTGGACGAACACCGGGGAGCTGTTTTTT. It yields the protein CASSLGWTNTGELFF.